Listed here are 8 T cell receptor beta chains from one sample, sequenced in a study of cytomegalovirus exposure and HLA in healthy donors. In the PCR, 60 Vbeta and 13 Jbeta primers were used. Libraries were prepared by immunoSEQ multiplex PCR; TCRdb keeps only in-frame clonotypes and omits some of them. The table records 150,000 to 200,000 clones, around 83% of them present only once. The specimen sequenced was PBMCs. These receptors were taken from a male donor in good health and CMV-seropositive.

A remark on this clone: One end of the junction fails to match germline, which may point to a read error. The chain uses TRBV27 and TRBJ2-6, with D perhaps matching TRBD1 (5 bases). The CDR3 has 17 residues. CDR1 and CDR2 from the germline V gene are MNHEY and SMNVEV (reference sequence). The CDR3 DNA sequence: TGTGCCAGCAGTTTAACCCCGGACCTCTCTGGGGCCAACGGCCTGACTTTC. Translating gives CASSLTPDLSGANGLTF.

V usage is TRBV2 and J usage is TRBJ1-1, with D uncertain. The CDR3 has 15 amino acids. V was trimmed by 8 bases and J by 1 base, leaving 17 bases between them. Germline-derived CDR1 and CDR2 are SNHLY and FYNNEI. Here the CDR3 DNA reads TGTGCCAGCCTCAGACTTGCCCTCAGGAACACTGAAGCTTTCTTT. The encoded protein is CASLRLALRNTEAFF. The full variable domain, rest sourced from reference TRBV2 and TRBJ1-1, is EPEVTQTPSHQVTQMGQEVILRCVPISNHLYFYWYRQILGQKVEFLVSFYNNEISEKSEIFDDQFSVERPDGSNFTLKIRSTKLEDSAMYFCASLRLALRNTEAFFGQGTRLTVV.

This chain joins TRBV27 and TRBJ2-7; D unclear. V lost 5 bases and J 1 base, leaving 12 bases between the germline ends. The CDR3 sequence is 14 residues long. Germline lookup yields CDR1 MNHEY and CDR2 SMNVEV (reference sequence). The CDR3 spells CASSLEAASYEQYF. In DNA, the CDR3 is TGTGCCAGCAGTCTAGAGGCAGCATCCTACGAGCAGTACTTC.

The chain combines TRBV11-2 with TRBJ2-2, with D unclear. This CDR3 has 14 amino acids. The germline gives CDR1 SGHAT, CDR2 FQNNGV. The V end lost 5 bases, the J end lost 1 base, and 8 bases lay between the germline ends. CDR3 amino acids: CASSDSLNTGELFF. Written as DNA, the CDR3 is TGTGCCAGCAGCGACTCCTTGAACACCGGGGAGCTGTTTTTT.

The chain employs TRBV13 and TRBJ2-1, with 10 bases identical to TRBD2. V lost 1 base, J lost 5 bases, and 2 bases stayed unmatched. CDR1 PRHDT and CDR2 FYEKMQ come from the germline V gene (reference sequence). The CDR3 is made up of 15 amino acids. The CDR3: CASSLATSGHNEQFF. In DNA, the CDR3 is TGTGCCAGCAGCTTAGCGACTAGCGGGCACAATGAGCAGTTCTTC. The full variable domain, rest sourced from reference TRBV13 and TRBJ2-1, is AAGVIQSPRHLIKEKRETATLKCYPIPRHDTVYWYQQGPGQDPQFLISFYEKMQSDKGSIPDRFSAQQFSDYHSELNMSSLELGDSALYFCASSLATSGHNEQFFGPGTRLTVL.

This chain links TRBV4-3 with TRBJ2-2; 10 bases line up with TRBD1. Germline-derived CDR1 and CDR2 are LGHNA and YSLEER. The CDR3 is made up of 16 amino acids. The V gene end was trimmed by 0 bases and the J gene end by 4 bases; junction bases not matched to a gene: 2. The CDR3 spells CASSQDGTGVTGELFF. The CDR3, as DNA: TGCGCCAGCAGCCAAGACGGGACAGGGGTCACCGGGGAGCTGTTTTTT.

This clone was seen once. V usage is TRBV4-3 and J usage is TRBJ2-2; 9 bases match TRBD2. Unmatched junction bases numbered 10, after V lost 0 bases and J lost 5 bases. Germline-derived CDR1 and CDR2 are LGHNA and YSLEER. This CDR3 has 18 residues. The CDR3 sequence is CASSQDGSGRSLTGELFF. CDR3 in DNA: TGCGCCAGCAGCCAAGATGGGAGCGGGAGGTCCCTTACCGGGGAGCTGTTTTTT.

The rearrangement links TRBV9 to TRBJ1-1; D remains unclear. Germline-derived CDR1 and CDR2 are SGDLS and YYNGEE. V lost 0 bases, J lost 0 bases, and 6 bases lay in between. The CDR3 is made up of 14 amino acids. CDR3 sequence (DNA): TGTGCCAGCAGCGTAGAAATTATGAACACTGAAGCTTTCTTT. This codes for CASSVEIMNTEAFF.